The sequence of this TCR beta chain was determined in a study of OX40 agonist ivuxolimab in advanced cancers. Study-wide background: At roughly 80% male, the cohort had a mean age of approximately 60 years, ranging from about 20 to 90.

This CDR3 region has 15 residues. CDR1 MNHEY and CDR2 SVGAGI come from the germline V gene. V lost 6 bases, J lost 6 bases, and 7 bases stayed unmatched. In the case of this clone: What it binds is unknown.

Points from the study as a whole: More expanded clones were found, on average, in CD8+ than in CD4+ T cells.

The protocol was immunoSEQ multiplex PCR, while the TCRdb copy is restricted to in-frame clones and leaves out a portion. The table has about 46,000 clones, roughly 85% seen once. The V gene is TRBV6-5, the J gene TRBJ1-4; 10 positions match TRBD1. The source is an adult with an advanced solid tumor such as melanoma, head and neck, liver or kidney cancer. The sample was CD4+ or CD8+ T cells sorted from blood, taken in a trial of the OX40 agonist ivuxolimab. CDR3 sequence reads: CASRSGGQGDEKLFF. DNA for the CDR3: TGTGCCAGCAGGTCCGGCGGACAGGGGGATGAAAAACTGTTTTTT.